A selection of T cell receptor beta chains follows, all from one sample in a study of T cells in Graves' hyperthyroidism and ophthalmopathy. TCRdb re-called the multiplex PCR reads with MiXCR, one entry per CDR3 protein. The sample records 530,000 or so distinct CDR3 sequences, around a quarter being singletons. The sequencing sample was made of blood. The source of these receptors is a woman in her twenties or thirties with Graves' ophthalmopathy. CDR3s include the opening cysteine and the closing phenylalanine or tryptophan.

v_call	j_call	cdr3_aa
TRBV19	TRBJ2-3	CASSIQGLSVRDTQYF
TRBV20-1	TRBJ1-1	CSASGTEGDVMNTEAFF
TRBV18	TRBJ2-7	CASSPWTGREQYF
TRBV5-1	TRBJ1-1	CASSLWSGNTEAFF
TRBV6-4	TRBJ1-5	CASSDPGQLAPSPNQPQHF
TRBV6-1	TRBJ2-7	CASSAQESYEQYF
TRBV5-1	TRBJ1-1	CASSLGEGSWTEAFF
TRBV12-3/TRBV12-4	TRBJ1-2	CASSLRRQATNYGYTF
TRBV12-3/TRBV12-4	TRBJ2-2	CASRPGHDTGELFF
TRBV11-2	TRBJ2-2	CASSQPLGDISNTGELFF
TRBV6-1	TRBJ2-7	CASSEGTGWNEQYF
TRBV18	TRBJ1-5	CASSHRQLNQPQHF
TRBV24-1	TRBJ2-2	CATSAPGRGTGELFF
TRBV28	TRBJ1-5	CASSHPGQIYSNQPQHF
TRBV5-1	TRBJ2-3	CASRVGEGTDTQYF
TRBV12-3/TRBV12-4	TRBJ1-2	CASRATGSDYGYTF
TRBV6-1	TRBJ2-7	CASSPTGYELYF
TRBV5-1	TRBJ1-2	CASSLVGTGTGYTF
TRBV28	TRBJ2-7	CASSPASGGTYEQYF
TRBV12-3/TRBV12-4	TRBJ1-2	CASSHLRGGYTF
TRBV29-1	TRBJ1-1	CSVEDRSPNTEAFF
TRBV5-6	TRBJ1-1	CASSLGGFGTEAFF
TRBV29-1	TRBJ1-1	CSVFRGRVDTEAFF
TRBV18	TRBJ1-5	CASSPREDQPQHF
TRBV5-1	TRBJ1-1	CANVQNTEAFF
TRBV13	TRBJ1-2	CASSPNTGDRGYTF
TRBV7-9	TRBJ2-7	CASSPPTGSTEQYF
TRBV11-2	TRBJ2-5	CASSLPGLETQYF
TRBV6-1	TRBJ2-4	CASSRASGGENIQYF
TRBV6-2/TRBV6-3	TRBJ2-3	CASSLLDQDTQYF
TRBV2	TRBJ1-5	CASSVQGRGQPQHF
TRBV6-1	TRBJ1-5	CASSAGQASNQPQHF
TRBV6-2/TRBV6-3	TRBJ1-1	CASSYSNREGTEAFF
TRBV5-1	TRBJ2-7	CASSLVGQDYEQYF
TRBV6-1	TRBJ1-2	CASSTAGARGYTF
TRBV5-1	TRBJ1-2	CASSLGGTGETGYTF
TRBV27	TRBJ1-2	CASKSPGQYGYTF
TRBV27	TRBJ1-2	CASSPGGARGYTF
TRBV10-1	TRBJ1-5	CASSVPGTNHSNQPQHF
TRBV30	TRBJ2-5	CAWSEGDSGGKETQYF
TRBV5-1	TRBJ2-7	CASSFSGGAGYEQYF
TRBV6-1	TRBJ1-2	CASSEGVDPSYGYTF